One and the same sample provided the 32 T cell receptor beta chains below, sequenced in a study of blood T cell repertoires in COVID-19. The data were produced by immunoSEQ multiplex PCR, yet TCRdb's version contains in-frame clones alone and is incomplete. The table has some 240,000 clones, approximately 82% seen once. Source material: peripheral blood. These receptor sequences come from a woman between 35 and 50 years old who had recovered from COVID-19.

This clone showed up just a few times. This chain connects TRBV12-3 or TRBV12-4 to TRBJ1-2; TRBD1 aligns across 7 bases. The CDR3 is 13 amino acids. Germline trimming cut 3 bases from V and 4 bases from J; bases unmatched to any gene: 2. Here the CDR3 reads CASSFGTVYGYTF. DNA of the CDR3: TGTGCCAGCAGTTTTGGGACAGTCTATGGCTACACCTTC.

The chain is built from TRBV19 and TRBJ2-5; D call uncertain. Trimming stripped 10 bases from V and 1 base from J, with 13 bases between. Germline loops: CDR1 LNHDA, CDR2 SQIVND (reference sequence). CDR3 size: 13 residues. CDR3 sequence (DNA): TGTGCCACCACATCAGGCCCCCAAGAGACCCAGTACTTC. This translates into CATTSGPQETQYF.

There are a few counts of this clone. The rearrangement links TRBV27 to TRBJ1-3, with D uncertain. V dropped 5 bases and J dropped 3 bases, with 8 bases sitting between them. Per germline, CDR1 MNHEY and CDR2 SMNVEV (reference sequence). The CDR3 is made up of 13 amino acids. This chain's CDR3 is CASSPYSGNTIYF. CDR3 nucleotide sequence: TGTGCCAGCAGTCCCTACAGTGGAAACACCATATATTTT.

The chain combines TRBV18 with TRBJ1-4; the D gene is possibly TRBD1 (6 bases). This CDR3 has 15 amino acids. The V gene lost 0 bases and the J gene lost 8 bases, with 13 bases spanning the gap. Germline V gene sequence: CDR1 KGHSH, CDR2 LQKENI. The CDR3 region is CASSPPGQLGEKLFF. In DNA, the CDR3 is TGTGCCAGCTCACCACCCGGACAGCTAGGGGAAAAACTGTTTTTT.

The chain combines TRBV9 with TRBJ2-1; 9 nucleotides agree with TRBD2. Germline CDR1 reads SGDLS; CDR2 reads YYNGEE. The CDR3 has 16 amino acids. J was trimmed by 7 bases and V by 4 bases; bases with no gene match: 12. CDR3 residues: CASSPSGGGGINEQFF. Here the CDR3 DNA reads TGTGCCAGCAGCCCCTCGGGCGGGGGGGGCATAAATGAGCAGTTCTTC.

The chain has TRBV29-1 and TRBJ1-2; D is uncertain. The V end was cut by 7 bases, the J end by 8 bases, with 14 bases between. Germline V CDR1 and CDR2: SQVTM, ANQGSEA. The CDR3 is made up of 11 amino acids. CDR3: CSDQRDEGYTF. The DNA for the CDR3 is TGCAGCGATCAACGGGATGAAGGCTACACCTTC.

This clone was found once. The CDR3 bases are TGTGCCAGCAGCTGGGAGACGGGACAGGGGGCAGATACGCAGTATTTT. It encodes CASSWETGQGADTQYF. The rearrangement joins TRBV5-6 to TRBJ2-3; 11 bases align to TRBD1. Germline trimming cut 3 bases from V and 4 bases from J; bases unmatched to any gene: 7. CDR1 SGHDT and CDR2 YYEEEE come from the germline V gene. The CDR3 has 16 residues.

CDR3 coding DNA: TGTGCCAGCAGCGTAGGAGGTAGTGGTAATGAAAAACTGTTTTTT. This gives the protein CASSVGGSGNEKLFF. The chain carries TRBV9 and TRBJ1-4; D is ambiguous. From germline, CDR1 is SGDLS and CDR2 YYNGEE. This CDR3 region has 15 residues. V lost 0 bases, J lost 4 bases, and 10 bases lay in between.

CDR3 amino acids: CASSLPRGLSYNEQFF. CDR3 bases: TGTGCCAGCAGTTTACCCAGGGGGCTCTCCTACAATGAGCAGTTCTTC. V and J are TRBV28 and TRBJ2-1; 8 nucleotides match TRBD1. Germline values: CDR1 MDHEN, CDR2 SYDVKM. The V gene end was trimmed by 2 bases and the J gene end by 0 bases; junction bases not matched to a gene: 3. The CDR3 loop spans 16 amino acids. Together with reference TRBV28 and TRBJ2-1, the CDR3 gives the full variable domain: DVKVTQSSRYLVKRTGEKVFLECVQDMDHENMFWYRQDPGLGLRLIYFSYDVKMKEKGDIPEGYSVSREKKERFSLILESASTNQTSMYLCASSLPRGLSYNEQFFGPGTRLTVL.

The chain links TRBV5-1 to TRBJ2-2, with D possibly TRBD2 on 6 matching bases. V dropped 4 bases and J dropped 4 bases, with 20 bases sitting between them. The CDR3 extends over 17 amino acids. Germline-derived CDR1 and CDR2 are SGHRS and YFSETQ. CDR3 nucleotides: TGCGCCAGCAGCCGGGACTCGGGAGCTGGGATCACCGGGGAGCTGTTTTTT. The encoded protein is CASSRDSGAGITGELFF.

The chain joins TRBV6-1 to TRBJ2-3; TRBD2 agrees at 7 bases. This CDR3 has 16 amino acids. Trimming removed 0 bases from V and 4 bases from J; junction bases left unmatched: 7. Per germline, CDR1 MNHNS and CDR2 SASEGT. This chain's CDR3 is CASSEAQSGAADTQYF. In DNA form, the CDR3 reads TGTGCCAGCAGTGAAGCGCAAAGCGGGGCCGCAGATACGCAGTATTTT.

Worth noting for this clone: The sample contains more than one DNA sequence encoding this CDR3. The V call is TRBV18, the J call TRBJ2-7; 10 bases are a match to TRBD1. This CDR3 is 13 amino acids long. The junction had 1 base not matched to a gene; V was cut back by 3 bases and J by 5 bases. The germline gives CDR1 KGHSH, CDR2 LQKENI. CDR3 coding DNA: TGTGCCAGCTCACCTGGGACAGGGGACGAGCAGTACTTC. It is translated as CASSPGTGDEQYF. The whole variable domain, remainder taken from reference TRBV18 and TRBJ2-7, is NAGVMQNPRHLVRRRGQEARLRCSPMKGHSHVYWYRQLPEEGLKFMVYLQKENIIDESGMPKERFSAEFPKEGPSILRIQQVVRGDSAAYFCASSPGTGDEQYFGPGTRLTVT.

In this sample, this clone turned up once. The chain uses TRBV14 and TRBJ1-4; D call uncertain. Trimming pared 4 bases from V and 6 bases from J, leaving 9 bases between. The CDR3 is 13 amino acids. Germline values: CDR1 SGHDN, CDR2 FVKESK. This chain's CDR3 is CASSPRLDEKLFF. The CDR3 nucleotides read TGTGCCAGCAGCCCCAGACTGGATGAAAAACTGTTTTTT.

This chain joins TRBV6-6 and TRBJ2-7; unclear D gene. Germline CDR1 MNHNY, CDR2 SVGAGI (reference sequence). With 2 bases removed from V and 0 bases from J, the gap between germline ends came to 8 bases. The CDR3 runs to 14 residues. CDR3 protein: CASSYVVSSYEQYF. The CDR3 coding sequence is TGTGCCAGCAGTTACGTGGTTAGCTCCTACGAGCAGTACTTC.

This sequence joins TRBV19 and TRBJ2-1; 7 positions match TRBD2. Germline assignment: CDR1 LNHDA and CDR2 SQIVND (reference sequence). The CDR3 spans 14 residues. Trimming took 3 bases from V and 5 from J; bases not matched to a gene: 4. The CDR3 DNA sequence: TGTGCCAGTAGTATTGCCCGGGGGGACAATGAGCAGTTCTTC. Translated, it gives CASSIARGDNEQFF.

The chain couples TRBV29-1 to TRBJ2-5; 16 bases are shared with TRBD2. The germline CDR1 and CDR2 sequences are SQVTM and ANQGSEA. Germline trimming cut 6 bases from V and 2 bases from J; bases unmatched to any gene: 15. The CDR3 is made up of 19 amino acids. The CDR3 bases are TGCAGCGTCGCTACAGGGACTAGCGGGGGGGCCGTGGGACAAGAGACCCAGTACTTC. Its protein product is CSVATGTSGGAVGQETQYF.

In its sample, this clone was seen a few times. CDR3 DNA: TGTGCCAGCAGCAAAGGAGACTTTAGCAATCAGCCCCAGCATTTT. Its protein is CASSKGDFSNQPQHF. This sequence joins TRBV21-1 and TRBJ1-5. TRBV21-1 constitutes a pseudogene. CDR3 length: 15 residues.

This chain uses TRBV6-6 with TRBJ1-4, with 8 bases fitting TRBD1. This CDR3 comprises 15 residues. Trimming at V came to 7 bases and at J to 0 bases, leaving 4 bases not matched to a gene. Germline V gives CDR1 MNHNY, CDR2 SVGAGI (reference sequence). CDR3 in DNA: TGTGCCAGCAACTCGGGACAGGCAACTAATGAAAAACTGTTTTTT. As protein: CASNSGQATNEKLFF.

This clone was picked up many times. The chain is built from TRBV27 and TRBJ1-5; D gene unclear. The CDR3 loop spans 13 amino acids. Per the germline V gene, CDR1 is MNHEY and CDR2 is SMNVEV (reference sequence). Between the trimmed V and J ends, which lost 6 bases and 7 bases, there was a span of 13 bases. The CDR3 spells CASSATVAQPQHF. The CDR3 nucleotides are TGTGCCAGCAGCGCGACCGTAGCCCAGCCCCAGCATTTT.

The chain has TRBV7-9 and TRBJ2-2, with 12 positions matching TRBD2. This CDR3 region has 18 residues. V shed 7 bases, J shed 1 base, and the junction held 10 bases outside the gene matches. Looked up from germline, CDR1 is SEHNR and CDR2 is FQNEAQ (reference sequence). Here the CDR3 reads CASTITWTSGVNTGELFF. The CDR3 DNA reads as TGTGCCAGCACCATCACCTGGACTAGCGGGGTGAACACCGGGGAGCTGTTTTTT.

The V call is TRBV3-1 (or the pseudogene TRBV3-2), the J call TRBJ2-1, with TRBD2 matching over 9 bases. This CDR3 contains 16 residues. The V segment lost 7 bases and the J segment 6 bases; nucleotides outside the gene matches: 13. The germline V gene has CDR1 LGHDT and CDR2 YNNKEL (reference sequence). The CDR3 reads CASTIARGGGANEQFF. In nucleotides, the CDR3 is TGTGCCAGCACCATAGCTCGGGGCGGGGGGGCCAATGAGCAGTTCTTC.

V is TRBV5-4 and J is TRBJ2-7, with TRBD1 matching 7 bases. V gave up 0 bases and J gave up 4 bases; unmatched junction bases: 7. The V gene's germline CDR1 is SGHNT and CDR2 YYREEE (reference sequence). The CDR3 length is 15 residues. The CDR3 spells CASSLGSGTDYEQYF. The CDR3 DNA reads TGTGCCAGCAGCTTGGGATCCGGGACAGATTACGAGCAGTACTTC.

The chain couples TRBV20-1 to TRBJ1-2; perhaps TRBD1 as D (5 bases). V lost 3 bases to trimming and J lost 6 bases, with 14 bases between them. The germline V gene encodes CDR1 DFQATT and CDR2 SNEGSKA (reference sequence). The CDR3 is 13 amino acids. The CDR3 here is CSASYGGYDGYTF. Written as DNA, the CDR3 is TGCAGTGCTAGTTACGGGGGTTATGATGGCTACACCTTC.

CDR3 sequence reads: CSVRMEFDQPQHF. For the CDR3, the DNA is TGCAGCGTTCGTATGGAGTTTGATCAGCCCCAGCATTTT. The rearrangement uses TRBV29-1 and TRBJ1-5; D is unclear. The V end was cut by 5 bases, the J end by 5 bases, with 13 bases between. This CDR3 is built from 13 residues. The germline gives CDR1 SQVTM, CDR2 ANQGSEA.

The chain links TRBV5-6 to TRBJ2-7, with TRBD2 identical over 8 bases. CDR3 size: 15 residues. V gave up 4 bases and J gave up 4 bases; unmatched junction bases: 10. From germline, CDR1 is SGHDT and CDR2 YYEEEE. CDR3 protein: CASSHVTGGAYEQYF. In nucleotides, the CDR3 is TGTGCCAGCAGCCACGTGACGGGGGGGGCTTACGAGCAGTACTTC.

This rearrangement joins TRBV6-6 to TRBJ1-4; TRBD1 matches 7 bases. After removal of 2 bases from V and 6 bases from J, the junction contained 3 bases not matched to a gene. CDR1 is MNHNY and CDR2 is SVGAGI in the germline V gene (reference sequence). This CDR3 spans 14 amino acids. In DNA form, the CDR3 reads TGTGCCAGCAGTTACGAAGGGGGCGATGAAAAACTGTTTTTT. Translating it yields CASSYEGGDEKLFF.

The chain carries TRBV7-2 and TRBJ2-7; 7 bases are shared with TRBD2. The germline V gene encodes CDR1 SGHTA and CDR2 FQGNSA. This CDR3 region has 15 residues. The V and J ends lost 4 bases and 6 bases, in that order; junction bases with no gene match: 12. CDR3 region: CASSSWTRSGSEQYF. CDR3 in DNA: TGTGCCAGCAGCTCCTGGACTAGGTCGGGGAGCGAGCAGTACTTC.

The chain has TRBV15 and TRBJ1-2, with 9 bases that match TRBD1. Looked up from germline, CDR1 is LNHNV and CDR2 is YYDKDF (reference sequence). Trimming at V came to 6 bases and at J to 2 bases, leaving 10 bases not matched to a gene. CDR3 length: 16 residues. CDR3 nucleotides: TGTGCCACCAGACCTGAGGGCACAGGGGGCAACTATGGCTACACCTTC. Encoded protein: CATRPEGTGGNYGYTF.

This clone was recorded only once. J is TRBJ2-1 and V is TRBV10-3; D might be TRBD2 (6 bases). V shed 4 bases and J shed 9 bases, with 10 bases lying between them. The germline gives CDR1 ENHRY, CDR2 SYGVKD. The CDR3 is 12 residues long. The CDR3 protein is CAISVEGIEQFF. The CDR3 DNA reads TGTGCCATCAGTGTGGAGGGGATTGAGCAGTTCTTC.

The chain uses TRBV19 and TRBJ2-3; D perhaps matches TRBD2 (6 bases). Germline CDR1 LNHDA, CDR2 SQIVND (reference sequence). The CDR3 covers 14 residues. V was clipped by 4 bases and J by 0 bases, with 8 bases between them. CDR3 sequence (DNA): TGTGCCAGTAGTACGGGGACTAGCACAGATACGCAGTATTTT. It yields the protein CASSTGTSTDTQYF.

The sample holds a few counts of this clone. The V gene is TRBV18, the J gene TRBJ1-5; the match to TRBD1 covers 9 bases. With V trimmed by 3 bases and J by 11 bases, 5 bases remained unmatched. The CDR3 has 13 residues. Germline CDR1 is KGHSH and CDR2 is LQKENI. CDR3 DNA sequence: TGTGCCAGCTCACCCGGGGACAGGGACACCCAGCATTTT. This encodes CASSPGDRDTQHF.

The rearrangement uses TRBV30 and TRBJ2-2, with 9 bases that match TRBD1. Trimming cost V 4 bases and J 3 bases; bases outside gene matches: 6. The CDR3 loop spans 15 amino acids. Germline V gene lookup returns CDR1 GTSNPN and CDR2 SVGIG (reference sequence). The CDR3 DNA sequence: TGTGCCTGGAATTTGGGACAGGGACACACCGGGGAGCTGTTTTTT. It encodes CAWNLGQGHTGELFF.